This TCR beta chain derives from a study of regulatory T cells in long-lasting Graves disease. Investigators prepared the TCR beta libraries by applying iRepertoire HTBI primers and Arm-PCR of CDR3 regions. TCRdb itself ran the multiplex PCR reads through MiXCR, one entry per CDR3 protein. The table shows 300,000 to 400,000 distinct CDR3 sequences, with around 17% occurring only once. The germline gives CDR1 MNHNS, CDR2 SASEGT. The CDR3 runs to 16 residues. Regarding time point: newly diagnosed GD, antithyroid drugs for less than 3 months. Isolated PBMC RNA provided the starting material for the TCR library. In this sample, this clonotype turned up a few times. The junction differs from germline at one of its ends, possibly a read error. These data were also filed under a second study, of T cells in Graves' hyperthyroidism and ophthalmopathy.

The rearrangement links TRBV6-1 to TRBJ1-3; D unresolved. The specimen was peripheral blood mononuclear cells (PBMCs), collected at new diagnosis, from a patient treated with antithyroid drugs. This sequence originates from a man between 40 and 49 years old with Graves disease. CDR3 in amino acids: CAGSEFWTASGNTIYF. DNA of the CDR3: TGTGCCGGCAGTGAATTCTGGACCGCCTCTGGAAACACCATATATTTT.